The 26 T cell receptor beta chains in this list originate from one sample, sequenced in a study of human T cells and chemical hapten exposure (dated by TCRdb to the early 2020s). Libraries were made using RACE. The instrument given in TCRdb is NextSeq 500. The public sequencing data were trimmed at Q25 with fastp and processed into clonotypes with MiXCR by TCRdb, which kept only in-frame beta chains. Records with the same CDR3 protein are collapsed into one entry carrying the most frequent genes and DNA. This sample is represented by about 96,000 distinct CDR3 sequences; 9% to 9.5% of them were singletons. 2% to 2.5% of the sample is in the top ten clones. In the paper's terms, the time point label means: patch test 2, 6 weeks after DPC sensitization. The treatment or condition label on this specimen signifies: therapeutic diphenylcyclopropenone sensitization with weekly scalp DPC. The sequenced sample was whole blood, obtained in connection with sensitization to the hapten diphenylcyclopropenone (DPC). The source is a woman aged 40 to 55 with alopecia areata. Some clones in this sample may be carry-over from other donors' samples.

This clonotype was counted between two and nine times. The genes are TRBV3-1 and TRBJ1-1, with D hard to call. Germline CDR1 is LGHDT and CDR2 is YNNKEL (reference sequence). This CDR3 contains 13 residues. Trimming removed 0 bases from V and 8 bases from J, with 10 bases in between. This CDR3 is CASSQDVVGEAFF. The CDR3 DNA reads TGTGCCAGCAGCCAAGATGTGGTGGGAGAAGCTTTCTTT.

This clonotype was detected ten times or more. V is TRBV19 and J is TRBJ1-4; 7 bases align to TRBD1. V dropped 5 bases and J dropped 0; count of bases not matched to a gene: 6. The CDR3 sequence is 16 residues long. Germline lookup yields CDR1 LNHDA and CDR2 SQIVND (reference sequence). As DNA, the CDR3 is TGTGCCAGTAGTTTGGACAGGACTGCAACTAATGAAAAACTGTTTTTT. Translating gives CASSLDRTATNEKLFF. The entire variable domain, with the rest obtained from reference TRBV19 and TRBJ1-4, is as follows: DGGITQSPKYLFRKEGQNVTLSCEQNLNHDAMYWYRQDPGQGLRLIYYSQIVNDFQKGDIAEGYSVSREKKESFPLTVTSAQKNPTAFYLCASSLDRTATNEKLFFGSGTQLSVL.

The V call is TRBV27, the J call TRBJ1-1; TRBD1 aligns across 9 bases. CDR3 length equals 13 residues. With 8 bases clipped from V and 1 base from J, the junction kept 2 bases outside the gene matches. Germline CDR1 and CDR2: MNHEY and SMNVEV (reference sequence). The CDR3 loop reads CASGGQGNTEAFF. Written as DNA, the CDR3 is TGTGCCAGCGGGGGACAGGGGAACACTGAAGCTTTCTTT.

There are a few counts of this clonotype. The gene calls are TRBV28 and TRBJ1-4, with 8 bases aligning to TRBD1. J lost 2 bases, V lost 5 bases, and 7 bases had no gene match. Germline V gives CDR1 MDHEN, CDR2 SYDVKM. This CDR3 has 16 amino acids. CDR3: CASSPSRQGTNEKLFF. CDR3 in DNA: TGTGCCAGCAGTCCCTCCCGACAGGGGACTAATGAAAAACTGTTTTTT. Full variable domain (remainder filled in from reference TRBV28 and TRBJ1-4): DVKVTQSSRYLVKRTGEKVFLECVQDMDHENMFWYRQDPGLGLRLIYFSYDVKMKEKGDIPEGYSVSREKKERFSLILESASTNQTSMYLCASSPSRQGTNEKLFFGSGTQLSVL.

The V gene is TRBV9, the J gene TRBJ2-7; tentative D call: TRBD1 (5 bases). This CDR3 region has 14 residues. Germline CDR1 reads SGDLS; CDR2 reads YYNGEE. V was clipped by 0 bases and J by 5 bases, with 12 bases between them. Here the CDR3 reads CASSVGQGVHEQYF. CDR3 DNA: TGTGCCAGCAGCGTAGGCCAAGGGGTCCACGAGCAGTACTTC.

Many counts were recorded for this clonotype. This chain connects TRBV4-3 to TRBJ2-2, with TRBD2 matching 7 bases. Germline V CDR1 and CDR2: LGHNA, YSLEER. The CDR3 consists of 17 residues. The junction had 12 bases not matched to a gene; V was cut back by 3 bases and J by 5 bases. CDR3 sequence (DNA): TGCGCCAGCAGCCATACAGGACTCCTGGGAGGGACCGGGGAGCTGTTTTTT. Translated: CASSHTGLLGGTGELFF.

The genes are TRBV5-1 and TRBJ1-1; TRBD1 matches 9 bases. V was clipped by 0 bases and J by 6 bases; unmatched bases: 6. The CDR3 has 15 amino acids. The germline CDR1 and CDR2 sequences are SGHRS and YFSETQ. CDR3 in amino acids: CASSLVTGGEAEAFF. The CDR3 nucleotides read TGCGCCAGCAGCTTGGTAACAGGGGGCGAGGCTGAAGCTTTCTTT.

The genes are TRBV7-2 and TRBJ2-5; D possibly corresponds to TRBD2 (5 bases). The CDR3 totals 14 residues. Germline-derived CDR1 and CDR2 are SGHTA and FQGNSA. V gave up 5 bases and J gave up 2 bases, with 12 bases separating them. The CDR3 loop reads CASSKERAQETQYF. In DNA, the CDR3 is TGTGCCAGCAGCAAAGAGAGGGCTCAAGAGACCCAGTACTTC.

This chain joins TRBV7-9 and TRBJ2-6, with 7 bases identical to TRBD1. Losses at the gene ends were 3 bases for V and 0 bases for J; bases not matched to a gene: 8. The CDR3 is 18 amino acids. The germline V gene has CDR1 SEHNR and CDR2 FQNEAQ (reference sequence). This chain's CDR3 is CASSLPGQVSSGANVLTF. CDR3 nucleotides: TGTGCCAGCAGCTTGCCTGGACAGGTGTCCTCTGGGGCCAACGTCCTGACTTTC.

The chain employs TRBV4-1 and TRBJ2-5; D gene uncertain. The V and J ends lost 1 base and 5 bases respectively, with 8 bases between them. This CDR3 is 13 amino acids long. Germline V lookup: CDR1 MGHRA, CDR2 YSYEKL. The chain's CDR3 is CASSQGIAETQYF. CDR3 nucleotide sequence: TGCGCCAGCAGCCAAGGGATAGCCGAGACCCAGTACTTC.

Ten or more counts support this clonotype. The chain uses TRBV28 and TRBJ1-1, with D possibly matching TRBD1 (6 bases). CDR3 length: 13 amino acids. Germline-derived CDR1 and CDR2 are MDHEN and SYDVKM. Trimming pared 5 bases from V and 1 base from J, leaving 8 bases between. CDR3 amino acids: CASSATGNTEAFF. Written as DNA, the CDR3 is TGTGCCAGCAGTGCGACAGGGAACACTGAAGCTTTCTTT.

This clonotype was found a few times. The chain uses TRBV5-5 and TRBJ1-3; unclear D gene. Germline loops: CDR1 SGHKS, CDR2 YYEKEE (reference sequence). The ends were cut back, 1 base at V and 0 bases at J, with 11 bases in the middle. The CDR3 has 16 amino acids. Here the CDR3 reads CASSLRVQASGNTIYF. CDR3 coding DNA: TGTGCCAGCAGCTTGAGGGTTCAGGCCTCTGGAAACACCATATATTTT.

The CDR3: CASSPPGALAGTDTQYF. CDR3 bases: TGTGCCAGCTCACCACCCGGCGCTCTAGCGGGCACAGATACGCAGTATTTT. The chain couples TRBV18 to TRBJ2-3; 7 nucleotides agree with TRBD2. Germline assignment: CDR1 KGHSH and CDR2 LQKENI. The V gene end was trimmed by 0 bases and the J gene end by 1 base; junction bases not matched to a gene: 7. This CDR3 has 17 amino acids.

The V call is TRBV24-1, the J call TRBJ2-4, with D tentatively TRBD2 (5 bases). There are 13 residues in the CDR3. V lost 3 bases and J lost 4, with 6 bases in between. The germline V gene encodes CDR1 KGHDR and CDR2 SFDVKD. The CDR3 here is CATSDGGKNIQYF. As DNA, the CDR3 is TGTGCCACCAGTGATGGAGGAAAAAACATTCAGTACTTC.

The table lists this clonotype with a count of one. A much larger clonotype is one base distant, so this may be a read error. The chain has TRBV5-4 and TRBJ2-6; perhaps D is TRBD1 or TRBD2 (5 bases each). This CDR3 is 18 amino acids long. From germline, CDR1 is SGHNT and CDR2 YYREEE (reference sequence). The CDR3 nucleotides are TGTGTCAGCAGCTCAGGGACCTTATCAAACTCTGGGGCCAACGTCCTGACTTTC. Translating it yields CVSSSGTLSNSGANVLTF.

This clonotype has at least ten counts. The V call is TRBV28, the J call TRBJ2-5; no reliable D call. This CDR3 contains 10 residues. The V and J ends lost 5 bases and 5 bases respectively, with 3 bases between them. Germline lookup yields CDR1 MDHEN and CDR2 SYDVKM. CDR3: CASSRETQYF. The DNA of the CDR3 is TGTGCCAGCAGTCGGGAGACCCAGTACTTC.

The gene calls are TRBV9 and TRBJ2-5; 8 bases align to TRBD2. With 3 bases clipped from V and 2 bases from J, the junction kept 9 bases outside the gene matches. CDR3 length: 16 amino acids. Germline V lookup: CDR1 SGDLS, CDR2 YYNGEE. The CDR3 nucleotides read TGTGCCAGCAGCGCCGGAGCGGGAGCGGATCAAGAGACCCAGTACTTC. Translated, it gives CASSAGAGADQETQYF.

V is TRBV3-1 and J is TRBJ2-2; D is possibly TRBD2 (7 bases). V was shortened by 7 bases and J by 5 bases, with 14 bases between the two germline ends. Germline V CDR1 and CDR2: LGHDT, YNNKEL (reference sequence). This CDR3 is 14 amino acids long. The CDR3 nucleotides read TGTGCCAGCAACAGGGAGGGGTGGACCGGGGAGCTGTTTTTT. Translation gives CASNREGWTGELFF.

This chain links TRBV3-1 with TRBJ2-7; D is unclear. The CDR3 totals 12 residues. Per germline, CDR1 LGHDT and CDR2 YNNKEL (reference sequence). With 4 bases removed from V and 3 bases from J, the gap between germline ends came to 7 bases. DNA of the CDR3: TGTGCCAGCAGCCCTAGTTACTACGAGCAGTACTTC. Its protein product is CASSPSYYEQYF.

This sequence joins TRBV24-1 and TRBJ2-5; a possible D gene is TRBD2 (5 bases). V was trimmed by 3 bases and J by 0 bases, leaving 13 bases between them. Looked up from germline, CDR1 is KGHDR and CDR2 is SFDVKD. The CDR3 runs to 16 residues. CDR3 bases: TGTGCCACCAGTGATCGGAGGATGGGGTACCAAGAGACCCAGTACTTC. As protein: CATSDRRMGYQETQYF.

This clonotype occurred many times. This chain uses TRBV5-1 with TRBJ2-3, with 14 bases matching TRBD2. The germline V gene encodes CDR1 SGHRS and CDR2 YFSETQ. V was clipped by 4 bases and J by 3 bases; unmatched bases: 4. The CDR3 consists of 16 residues. CDR3 coding DNA: TGCGCCAGCAGCCCGGGACTAGCGGGAGTGACAGATACGCAGTATTTT. Its translation: CASSPGLAGVTDTQYF.

The table lists this clonotype with many counts. The chain uses TRBV6-5 and TRBJ1-1, with no clear D. CDR3 length: 13 amino acids. The germline V and J ends were trimmed by 2 bases and 1 base, with 5 bases remaining between them. CDR1 and CDR2 from the germline V gene are MNHEY and SVGAGI. CDR3 sequence (DNA): TGTGCCAGCAGTTACGGGCAGAACACTGAAGCTTTCTTT. Translated, it gives CASSYGQNTEAFF.

This clonotype was recorded many times. This rearrangement joins TRBV6-5 to TRBJ1-1; a weak D match, TRBD1 (6 bases). V shed 6 bases and J shed 6 bases, with 14 bases lying between them. The CDR3 length is 13 residues. Germline CDR1 and CDR2: MNHEY and SVGAGI. CDR3 DNA: TGTGCCAGCAGGGCGTCAGGGGACTCTGAAGCTTTCTTT. As protein: CASRASGDSEAFF.

The chain couples TRBV6-6 to TRBJ1-1; D call uncertain. The CDR3 length is 18 residues. V lost 6 bases, J lost 2 bases, and 25 bases lay in between. The germline gives CDR1 MNHNY, CDR2 SVGAGI (reference sequence). CDR3 protein: CASSHSLLSRAINTEAFF. The CDR3 DNA follows: TGTGCCAGCAGCCACTCTTTGTTGAGTAGGGCGATCAACACTGAAGCTTTCTTT.

V is TRBV11-2 and J is TRBJ2-1; TRBD1 is a possible D gene (5 bases). V was shortened by 0 bases and J by 13 bases, with 13 bases between the two germline ends. The CDR3 covers 13 residues. Germline V lookup: CDR1 SGHAT, CDR2 FQNNGV. CDR3 sequence (DNA): TGTGCCAGCAGCTTAGAGCGCCAGGGCGGTCAGTTCTTC. Amino acids: CASSLERQGGQFF.

This clonotype was detected only a few times. V usage is TRBV6-2 or TRBV6-3 and J usage is TRBJ2-7; TRBD2 aligns across 14 bases. This CDR3 is 16 amino acids long. Germline assignment: CDR1 MNHEY and CDR2 SVGEGT. V was pared by 4 bases and J by 6 bases, with 8 bases of the junction left unmatched. CDR3 bases: TGTGCCAGCAGTTCAGAAACGGGACTAGCGGGAGCCGAGCAGTACTTC. Translating it yields CASSSETGLAGAEQYF.